This record covers a single T cell receptor beta chain. The data originate from a study of control samples from healthy donors and cancer patients. Profiling relied on immunoSEQ multiplex PCR, and the TCRdb table lists in-frame clones only, not all of them. This sample carries around 140,000 clones, 75% to 95% of them seen once, and the ten largest clones take roughly 3.2%. Germline values: CDR1 SGHNT, CDR2 YYREEE (reference sequence). This CDR3 contains 14 residues. After removal of 4 bases from V and 2 bases from J, the junction contained 3 bases not matched to a gene. V is TRBV5-4 and J is TRBJ2-7; TRBD1 matches at 10 bases. The specimen sequenced was blood. The origin of this receptor is a man aged 30 to 45 in good health. CDR3 loop: CASSPGQGPYEQYF. CDR3 sequence (DNA): TGTGCCAGCAGCCCGGGACAGGGGCCCTACGAGCAGTACTTC.